These T cell receptor beta chains were read from a single sample in a study of blood T cell repertoires in COVID-19. The assay was immunoSEQ multiplex PCR, and TCRdb's table has in-frame clones only and misses some. Among about 440,000 clones listed, around 90% were seen once. Material: PBMCs or T cells enriched from blood (not recorded which). Receptors originate from a man aged 18 to 30 who had recovered from COVID-19. Both conserved end residues are part of each CDR3. The order of the fields is D gene, clone size, V gene, J gene, CDR3 DNA, CDR3 protein. D genes are given only for firm matches. Rows may omit the clone size; those that give it use once, few, many or a size class.

>NA|NA|TRBV7-9|TRBJ1-2
TGTGCCAGCAGCTTAGTAGGAGCGGTCTATGGCTACACCTTC
CASSLVGAVYGYTF
>NA|once|TRBV2|TRBJ2-7
TGTGCCAGCACCCAACCAGGGGCTCGGTACGAGCAGTACTTC
CASTQPGARYEQYF
>NA|NA|TRBV4-1|TRBJ1-1
TGCGCCAGCAGCCAAATACACCGGGGGATGAACACTGAAGCTTTCTTT
CASSQIHRGMNTEAFF
>TRBD1|NA|TRBV9|TRBJ2-7
TGTGCCAGCAGCGTCAACCCCGGGACAGCCTACGAGCAGTACTTC
CASSVNPGTAYEQYF
>NA|NA|TRBV29-1|TRBJ2-7
TGCAGCGTCTCAGAGGGATACGAGCAGTACTTC
CSVSEGYEQYF
>NA|NA|TRBV10-2|TRBJ1-1
TGCGCCAGCAACCGGGGAAGGGACACTGAAGCTTTCTTT
CASNRGRDTEAFF
>TRBD1|NA|TRBV27|TRBJ1-4
TGTGCCAGCAGGACGACAGGGTGGCCTAATTCTGGTGAAAAACTGTTTTTT
CASRTTGWPNSGEKLFF
>NA|NA|TRBV12-3/TRBV12-4|TRBJ2-3
TGTGCCAGCAGTTTGGGGGGAGCCGCGCAGTATTTT
CASSLGGAAQYF
>NA|NA|TRBV29-1|TRBJ2-1
TGCAGCGTAACAGGGTCGTCCTACAATGAGCAGTTCTTC
CSVTGSSYNEQFF
>NA|NA|TRBV4-1|TRBJ1-6
TGCGCCAGCAGCCAGAGGGCCGGGGGGAACAATTCACCCCTCCACTTT
CASSQRAGGNNSPLHF
>NA|NA|TRBV3-1/TRBV3-2|TRBJ2-2
TGTGCCAGCAGCCAGGCAGGGATTTACACCGGGGAGCTGTTTTTT
CASSQAGIYTGELFF
>NA|NA|TRBV4-2|TRBJ1-4
TGTGCCAGCAGCCAGCTACAGGGAGTTAATGAAAAACTGTTTTTT
CASSQLQGVNEKLFF
>NA|NA|TRBV24-1|TRBJ1-2
TGTGCCACCAGTGATTTTCTTGGCTACACCTTC
CATSDFLGYTF
>NA|NA|TRBV27|TRBJ1-5
TGTGCCAGCAGTTCCCAGGTTGACGGAAGCAATCAGCCCCAGCATTTT
CASSSQVDGSNQPQHF
>TRBD1|once|TRBV2|TRBJ1-1
TGTGCCAGCATTAAGGACAGGGACACTGAAGCTTTCTTT
CASIKDRDTEAFF
>TRBD1|few|TRBV12-3/TRBV12-4|TRBJ2-1
TGTGCCAGCACGGACAGGGGAGTCAATGAGCAGTTCTTC
CASTDRGVNEQFF
>NA|once|TRBV4-1|TRBJ1-4
TGCGCCAGCAGCCAAGGTGTAGGGGCCGATAATGAAAAACTGTTTTTT
CASSQGVGADNEKLFF